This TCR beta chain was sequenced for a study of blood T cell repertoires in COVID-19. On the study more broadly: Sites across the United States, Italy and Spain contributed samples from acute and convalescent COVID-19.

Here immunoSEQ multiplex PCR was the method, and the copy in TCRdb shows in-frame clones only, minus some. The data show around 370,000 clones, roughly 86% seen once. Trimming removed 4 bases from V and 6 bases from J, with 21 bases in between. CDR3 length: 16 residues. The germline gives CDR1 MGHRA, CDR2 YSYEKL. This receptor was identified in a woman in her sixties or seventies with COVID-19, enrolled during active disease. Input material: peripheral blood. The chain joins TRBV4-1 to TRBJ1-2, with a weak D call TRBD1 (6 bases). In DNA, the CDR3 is TGCGCCAGCAGCCTCCAGCTGACTCAGGGGATTAATGGCTACACCTTC. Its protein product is CASSLQLTQGINGYTF.